The 30 T cell receptor beta chains listed next were all sequenced from one sample in a study of cytomegalovirus exposure and HLA in healthy donors. A multiplex PCR was run with 60 Vbeta primers and 13 Jbeta primers. Sequencing used immunoSEQ multiplex PCR; TCRdb keeps in-frame clones, though not all of them. This repertoire includes 150,000 to 200,000 clones. Sequences were obtained from PBMCs. These receptors were obtained from a woman aged 18-35 years in good health and CMV-seropositive.

The chain has TRBV5-1 and TRBJ1-1; 8 bases line up with TRBD1. The CDR3 loop spans 14 amino acids. Trimming at V came to 7 bases and at J to 3 bases, leaving 8 bases not matched to a gene. CDR1 and CDR2 from the germline V gene are SGHRS and YFSETQ. In DNA, the CDR3 is TGCGCCAGCCAACCGGACAGGGAGGACACTGAAGCTTTCTTT. Protein: CASQPDREDTEAFF.

The genes are TRBV2 and TRBJ1-2; weak D call: TRBD1 (6 bases). CDR3 length: 13 residues. Trimming took 6 bases from V and 8 from J, leaving 16 bases between them. Germline assignment: CDR1 SNHLY and CDR2 FYNNEI. The CDR3 protein is CASRPDRFYGYTF. The CDR3 DNA reads as TGTGCCAGCAGGCCCGACAGGTTCTACGGCTACACCTTC.

The chain joins TRBV13 to TRBJ1-1, with D perhaps matching TRBD1 (6 bases). Between the trimmed V and J ends, which lost 5 bases and 4 bases, there was a span of 14 bases. Germline values: CDR1 PRHDT, CDR2 FYEKMQ (reference sequence). CDR3 length: 14 amino acids. CDR3 in amino acids: CASSNAGEGTEAFF. In nucleotides, the CDR3 is TGTGCCAGCAGCAACGCAGGGGAAGGCACTGAAGCTTTCTTT.

V is TRBV19 and J is TRBJ2-1; 13 bases align to TRBD2. V was clipped by 5 bases and J by 4 bases; unmatched bases: 2. The germline CDR1 and CDR2 sequences are LNHDA and SQIVND (reference sequence). This CDR3 spans 15 amino acids. CDR3 in DNA: TGTGCCAGTAGTCTGACTAGCGGGAGGTACAATGAGCAGTTCTTC. Translation: CASSLTSGRYNEQFF.

The J gene is TRBJ1-2, the V gene TRBV2; TRBD1 matches 7 bases. CDR1 and CDR2 from the germline V gene are SNHLY and FYNNEI. Trimming at V came to 6 bases and at J to 4 bases, leaving 5 bases not matched to a gene. This CDR3 has 13 residues. DNA of the CDR3: TGTGCCAGCAGGGCAGGGGGTTCCTATGGCTACACCTTC. Encoded protein: CASRAGGSYGYTF.

This rearrangement joins TRBV7-9 to TRBJ1-5, with D perhaps matching TRBD1 (5 bases). V lost 3 bases and J 7 bases, leaving 16 bases between the germline ends. CDR1 and CDR2 (germline): SEHNR, FQNEAQ (reference sequence). The CDR3 runs to 15 residues. Here the CDR3 reads CASSFGHYERQPQHF. DNA for the CDR3: TGTGCCAGCAGCTTCGGACACTACGAGAGGCAGCCCCAGCATTTT.

This chain connects TRBV2 to TRBJ2-1; 8 nucleotides line up with TRBD2. The CDR3 spans 15 residues. V lost 10 bases to trimming and J lost 4 bases; unmatched junction nucleotides: 12. The germline gives CDR1 SNHLY, CDR2 FYNNEI. The CDR3 spells CATEQGTSGYNEQFF. CDR3 coding DNA: TGTGCCACGGAGCAGGGTACTAGCGGTTACAATGAGCAGTTCTTC.

The V and J genes are TRBV6-5 and TRBJ2-3, with D possibly TRBD1 on 5 matching bases. Germline-derived CDR1 and CDR2 are MNHEY and SVGAGI. CDR3 length equals 14 residues. V lost 10 bases and J lost 3, with 17 bases in between. The CDR3 nucleotides read TGTGCCACCCGCGGACACCGAGAAACAGATACGCAGTATTTT. Its translation is CATRGHRETDTQYF.

The genes are TRBV11-3 and TRBJ2-3; unclear D gene. V was clipped by 3 bases and J by 7 bases, with 8 bases between them. Germline lookup yields CDR1 SGHNT and CDR2 YENEEA. This CDR3 is 12 amino acids long. CDR3: CASSFDSHTQYF. The CDR3 region has the DNA TGTGCCAGCAGCTTTGACTCACATACGCAGTATTTT.

The chain couples TRBV6-5 to TRBJ2-7; 7 positions match TRBD2. This CDR3 is built from 13 residues. The junction had 9 bases not matched to a gene; V was cut back by 10 bases and J by 3 bases. CDR1 and CDR2 (germline): MNHEY, SVGAGI. The CDR3 protein is CATGRGIYYEQYF. The CDR3, as DNA: TGTGCCACTGGGCGGGGGATCTACTACGAGCAGTACTTC.

The V call is TRBV11-3, the J call TRBJ2-1; D possibly corresponds to TRBD2 (5 bases). Germline CDR1 is SGHNT and CDR2 is YENEEA. The CDR3 has 14 amino acids. Trimming removed 6 bases from V and 8 bases from J, with 17 bases in between. The CDR3: CASRSLGSGDEQFF. CDR3 DNA: TGTGCCAGCAGGTCCCTAGGCTCCGGGGATGAGCAGTTCTTC.

This chain connects TRBV5-1 to TRBJ2-7; 9 nucleotides agree with TRBD1. The length of the CDR3 is 14 residues. From germline, CDR1 is SGHRS and CDR2 YFSETQ. The ends lost 4 bases at V and 0 bases at J; junction bases unmatched: 2. The CDR3 region has the DNA TGCGCCAGCAGCCCGGGACAGGGCTCCTACGAGCAGTACTTC. The encoded protein is CASSPGQGSYEQYF. Full variable domain (rest looked up from reference TRBV5-1 and TRBJ2-7): KAGVTQTPRYLIKTRGQQVTLSCSPISGHRSVSWYQQTPGQGLQFLFEYFSETQRNKGNFPGRFSGRQFSNSRSEMNVSTLELGDSALYLCASSPGQGSYEQYFGPGTRLTVT.

The chain combines TRBV7-9 with TRBJ1-2, with 10 bases lining up with TRBD1. CDR1 and CDR2 (germline): SEHNR, FQNEAQ (reference sequence). The CDR3 contains 15 residues. After removal of 1 base from V and 3 bases from J, the junction contained 2 bases not matched to a gene. CDR3 DNA sequence: TGTGCCAGCAGCTTAGTCGGGACAGGGGACTATGGCTACACCTTC. This encodes CASSLVGTGDYGYTF.

The J gene is TRBJ2-1, the V gene TRBV10-2, with 11 bases aligning to TRBD2. The CDR3 spans 15 residues. Losses at the gene ends were 6 bases for V and 4 bases for J; bases not matched to a gene: 5. Germline V gene lookup returns CDR1 WSHSY and CDR2 SAAADI. The CDR3 nucleotides are TGCGCCAGCAGACTTAGCGGGGGGGCATACAATGAGCAGTTCTTC. It yields the protein CASRLSGGAYNEQFF.

V is TRBV6-5 and J is TRBJ1-1; 8 bases line up with TRBD1. The CDR3 spans 15 residues. Trimming took 4 bases from V and 4 from J; bases not matched to a gene: 8. In germline, CDR1 is MNHEY, CDR2 SVGAGI. CDR3 sequence: CASSSTGGVRTEAFF. The CDR3 DNA reads TGTGCCAGCAGTTCTACAGGGGGGGTACGCACTGAAGCTTTCTTT.

J is TRBJ2-7 and V is TRBV18; D possibly corresponds to TRBD2 (6 bases). The V end lost 6 bases, the J end lost 6 bases, and 15 bases lay between the germline ends. CDR1 KGHSH and CDR2 LQKENI come from the germline V gene. The CDR3 runs to 13 residues. Here the CDR3 reads CASSGGSGSEQYF. The DNA of the CDR3 is TGTGCCAGCTCGGGGGGTTCGGGTAGCGAGCAGTACTTC.

This rearrangement joins TRBV30 to TRBJ1-6, with D uncertain. The germline V gene has CDR1 GTSNPN and CDR2 SVGIG (reference sequence). The germline V and J ends were trimmed by 4 bases and 2 bases, with 12 bases remaining between them. The CDR3 contains 15 residues. The CDR3 DNA follows: TGTGCCTGGATATCGGCCCAGGCCTATAATTCACCCCTCCACTTT. This encodes CAWISAQAYNSPLHF.

The chain uses TRBV10-1 and TRBJ2-7; 9 nucleotides line up with TRBD2. The trim removed 5 bases at V and 6 bases at J, leaving 5 bases unmatched. This CDR3 has 13 residues. CDR1 and CDR2 (germline): WNHNN, SYGVQD (reference sequence). In nucleotides, the CDR3 is TGCGCCAGCAGTTTAGCGGGAGAGGGCGAGCAGTACTTC. This codes for CASSLAGEGEQYF.

V and J are TRBV30 and TRBJ1-2; possible D gene TRBD1, 5 bases. Per the germline V gene, CDR1 is GTSNPN and CDR2 is SVGIG (reference sequence). The CDR3 has 12 amino acids. With 0 bases removed from V and 4 bases from J, the gap between germline ends came to 6 bases. DNA of the CDR3: TGTGCCTGGAGTGTGGGGGGCTATGGCTACACCTTC. It translates to CAWSVGGYGYTF.

V and J are TRBV11-2 and TRBJ2-3, with 8 bases lining up with TRBD1. V shed 3 bases, J shed 5 bases, and the junction held 13 bases outside the gene matches. The germline CDR1 and CDR2 sequences are SGHAT and FQNNGV. This CDR3 comprises 17 residues. In DNA form, the CDR3 reads TGTGCCAGCAGCTTGACCTTTGGGGACAGGACCAAAGATACGCAGTATTTT. It translates to CASSLTFGDRTKDTQYF.

This chain connects TRBV4-2 to TRBJ1-1; 7 bases are a match to TRBD1. V lost 4 bases and J lost 12; bases outside the gene matches: 14. This CDR3 has 14 residues. CDR1 LGHNA and CDR2 YNFKEQ come from the germline V gene. CDR3 sequence reads: CASSLPSLQGSTFF. CDR3 DNA sequence: TGTGCCAGCAGCCTACCGTCTCTACAGGGGAGTACTTTCTTT.

The genes are TRBV19 and TRBJ1-2; D remains ambiguous. The CDR3 covers 12 residues. Germline V gene lookup returns CDR1 LNHDA and CDR2 SQIVND (reference sequence). V was trimmed by 0 bases and J by 7 bases, leaving 6 bases between them. The CDR3 reads CASSIDSFGYTF. CDR3 nucleotides: TGTGCCAGTAGTATAGATAGCTTTGGCTACACCTTC.

The chain is built from TRBV29-1 and TRBJ2-3; 9 bases match TRBD1. The ends lost 3 bases at V and 6 bases at J; junction bases unmatched: 4. The CDR3 consists of 13 residues. CDR1 is SQVTM and CDR2 is ANQGSEA in the germline V gene. The CDR3 sequence: CSVEFGQGDTQYF. The CDR3, as DNA: TGCAGCGTTGAGTTCGGACAGGGGGATACGCAGTATTTT.

The rearrangement joins TRBV5-1 to TRBJ1-1, with D possibly matching TRBD1 (5 bases). Per germline, CDR1 SGHRS and CDR2 YFSETQ. The CDR3 has 16 residues. Trimming stripped 4 bases from V and 0 bases from J, with 16 bases between. The CDR3 DNA sequence: TGCGCCAGCAGCCCGTTTCGGGGGAGGATGAACACTGAAGCTTTCTTT. Translated, it gives CASSPFRGRMNTEAFF.

The V gene is TRBV18, the J gene TRBJ1-1; 7 nucleotides agree with TRBD1. Germline assignment: CDR1 KGHSH and CDR2 LQKENI. The CDR3 consists of 15 residues. V was clipped by 6 bases and J by 1 base; unmatched bases: 8. CDR3 sequence (DNA): TGTGCCAGCTCCCACGGACAGGTCGGGAACACTGAAGCTTTCTTT. Residues: CASSHGQVGNTEAFF.

V is TRBV5-6 and J is TRBJ1-1; D possibly corresponds to TRBD1 (5 bases). Trimming pared 1 base from V and 4 bases from J, leaving 11 bases between. The germline V gene encodes CDR1 SGHDT and CDR2 YYEEEE. The CDR3 is 14 amino acids. CDR3 region: CASSLKGYGTEAFF. CDR3 nucleotides: TGTGCCAGCAGCTTGAAGGGGTATGGCACTGAAGCTTTCTTT.

The chain employs TRBV11-1 and TRBJ1-1; the match to TRBD1 covers 9 bases. Germline-derived CDR1 and CDR2 are SGHAT and FQDESV (reference sequence). The CDR3 has 15 amino acids. Losses at the gene ends were 5 bases for V and 5 bases for J; bases not matched to a gene: 9. Here the CDR3 DNA reads TGTGCCAGCAGCCGGACAGGGGTGGGGTATACTGAAGCTTTCTTT. It specifies CASSRTGVGYTEAFF.

The V and J genes are TRBV27 and TRBJ1-1; 8 nucleotides line up with TRBD1. The trim removed 5 bases at V and 4 bases at J, leaving 15 bases unmatched. Germline CDR1 is MNHEY and CDR2 is SMNVEV (reference sequence). The CDR3 totals 17 residues. Written as DNA, the CDR3 is TGTGCCAGCAGTCGCGGACAGGGCGGAGTTGTAGGCACTGAAGCTTTCTTT. Protein sequence: CASSRGQGGVVGTEAFF.

J is TRBJ2-1 and V is TRBV2, with 7 bases that match TRBD2. The length of the CDR3 is 22 residues. Germline V gene lookup returns CDR1 SNHLY and CDR2 FYNNEI. V gave up 6 bases and J gave up 6 bases; unmatched junction bases: 32. The CDR3 nucleotides are TGTGCCAGCAGCCACCGAATCGGTGTCCGATCAGCTGTCGGACTAGGAAGCAATGAGCAGTTCTTC. This gives the protein CASSHRIGVRSAVGLGSNEQFF. Using reference TRBV2 and TRBJ2-1 for the parts outside the CDR3, the full variable domain is EPEVTQTPSHQVTQMGQEVILRCVPISNHLYFYWYRQILGQKVEFLVSFYNNEISEKSEIFDDQFSVERPDGSNFTLKIRSTKLEDSAMYFCASSHRIGVRSAVGLGSNEQFFGPGTRLTVL.

The rearrangement links TRBV6-5 to TRBJ1-1, with a possible D match to TRBD1 (5 bases). The CDR3 spans 15 residues. Germline V gene sequence: CDR1 MNHEY, CDR2 SVGAGI. V was trimmed by 8 bases and J by 1 base, leaving 17 bases between them. CDR3 nucleotide sequence: TGTGCCAGCGCATTACATGGCCAGGGGAACACTGAAGCTTTCTTT. It codes for CASALHGQGNTEAFF.